This T cell receptor (beta chain) was retrieved from a study of blood T cell repertoires in COVID-19. Looking at the study overall: Samples taken during acute and convalescent COVID-19 were collected in the United States, Italy and Spain. The analysed material was cDNA or gDNA that came from T cells, B-cell-depleted T cells, or PBMCs.

Germline CDR1 is MRHNA and CDR2 is SNTAGT. The CDR3 extends over 16 amino acids. Trimming removed 4 bases from V and 0 bases from J, with 13 bases in between. In terms of age and location, participants ranged from about 18 to 90 years and lived in 24 US areas. Clinical history reported by participants formed the basis on which cohorts were assigned. Libraries were prepared by immunoSEQ multiplex PCR; TCRdb keeps only in-frame clonotypes and omits some of them. The sample shows approximately 200,000 clones, 80% to 90% of them seen only once. V gene TRBV6-4 combines with J gene TRBJ1-5; TRBD1 might be the D (5 bases). The sequence was obtained from a woman aged 18-30 years in a cohort exposed to, infected with or recovered from COVID-19 (not recorded which). The sample taken for sequencing was PBMCs or T cells enriched from blood (not recorded which). Here the CDR3 DNA reads TGTGCCAGCAGTGGTGGGACGGGAGTTAGCAATCAGCCCCAGCATTTT. Its protein is CASSGGTGVSNQPQHF.